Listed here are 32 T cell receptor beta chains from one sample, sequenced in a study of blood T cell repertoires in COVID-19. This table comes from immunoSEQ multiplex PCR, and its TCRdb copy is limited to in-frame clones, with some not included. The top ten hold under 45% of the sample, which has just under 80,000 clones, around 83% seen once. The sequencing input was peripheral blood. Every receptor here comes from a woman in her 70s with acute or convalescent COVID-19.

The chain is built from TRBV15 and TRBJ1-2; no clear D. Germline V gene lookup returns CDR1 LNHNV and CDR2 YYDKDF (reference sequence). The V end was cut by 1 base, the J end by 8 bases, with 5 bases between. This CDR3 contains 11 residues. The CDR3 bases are TGTGCCACCAGCAGAGGAGGGGGCTACACCTTC. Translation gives CATSRGGGYTF.

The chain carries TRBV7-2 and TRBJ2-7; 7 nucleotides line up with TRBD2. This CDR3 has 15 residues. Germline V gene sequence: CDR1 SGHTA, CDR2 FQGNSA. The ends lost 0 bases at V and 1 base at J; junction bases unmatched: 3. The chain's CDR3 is CASSLAGRTSYEQYF. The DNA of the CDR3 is TGTGCCAGCAGCTTAGCCGGGAGGACTTCCTACGAGCAGTACTTC.

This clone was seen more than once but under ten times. This CDR3 is CASSLSKTTYEQYF. DNA for the CDR3: TGTGCCAGCAGTTTATCAAAGACTACCTACGAGCAGTACTTC. The V and J genes are TRBV27 and TRBJ2-7; weak D call: TRBD2 (5 bases). Trimming removed 0 bases at V and 2 bases at J, with 8 bases between. This CDR3 has 14 residues. The V gene's germline CDR1 is MNHEY and CDR2 SMNVEV (reference sequence).

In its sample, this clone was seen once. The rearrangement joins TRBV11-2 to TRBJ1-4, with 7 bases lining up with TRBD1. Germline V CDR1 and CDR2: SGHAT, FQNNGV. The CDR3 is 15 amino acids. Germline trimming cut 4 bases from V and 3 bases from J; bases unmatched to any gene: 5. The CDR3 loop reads CASSSADRANEKLFF. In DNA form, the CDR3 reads TGTGCCAGCAGCTCCGCTGACAGGGCTAATGAAAAACTGTTTTTT.

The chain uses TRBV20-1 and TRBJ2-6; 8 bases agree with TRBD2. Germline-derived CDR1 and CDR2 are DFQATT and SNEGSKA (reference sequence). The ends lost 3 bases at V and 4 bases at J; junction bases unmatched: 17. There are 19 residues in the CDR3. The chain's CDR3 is CSASPWVSGTRPGANVLTF. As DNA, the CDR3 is TGCAGTGCTAGTCCTTGGGTTAGCGGGACCCGCCCGGGGGCCAACGTCCTGACTTTC.

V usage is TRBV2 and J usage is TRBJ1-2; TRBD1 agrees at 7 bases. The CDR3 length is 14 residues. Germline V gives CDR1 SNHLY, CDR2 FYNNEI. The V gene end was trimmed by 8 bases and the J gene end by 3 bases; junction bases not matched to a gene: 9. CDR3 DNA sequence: TGTGCCAGCCGGACGCCTACAGGGGACTATGGCTACACCTTC. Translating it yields CASRTPTGDYGYTF. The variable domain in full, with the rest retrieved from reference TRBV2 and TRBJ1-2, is EPEVTQTPSHQVTQMGQEVILRCVPISNHLYFYWYRQILGQKVEFLVSFYNNEISEKSEIFDDQFSVERPDGSNFTLKIRSTKLEDSAMYFCASRTPTGDYGYTFGSGTRLTVV.

This chain's CDR3 is CASSGIPGNTIYF. In nucleotides, the CDR3 is TGTGCCAGCAGTGGCATCCCTGGAAACACCATATATTTT. The chain links TRBV12-3 or TRBV12-4 to TRBJ1-3; D is unresolved. Trimming removed 5 bases from V and 2 bases from J, with 7 bases in between. The CDR3 is made up of 13 amino acids.

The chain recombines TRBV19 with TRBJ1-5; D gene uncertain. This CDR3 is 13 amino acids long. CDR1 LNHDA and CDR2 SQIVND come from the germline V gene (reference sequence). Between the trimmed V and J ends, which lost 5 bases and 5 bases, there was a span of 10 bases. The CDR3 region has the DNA TGTGCCAGTAGTCCGGGGAGAGATCAGCCCCAGCATTTT. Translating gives CASSPGRDQPQHF. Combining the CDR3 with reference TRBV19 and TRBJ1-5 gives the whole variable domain DGGITQSPKYLFRKEGQNVTLSCEQNLNHDAMYWYRQDPGQGLRLIYYSQIVNDFQKGDIAEGYSVSREKKESFPLTVTSAQKNPTAFYLCASSPGRDQPQHFGDGTRLSIL.

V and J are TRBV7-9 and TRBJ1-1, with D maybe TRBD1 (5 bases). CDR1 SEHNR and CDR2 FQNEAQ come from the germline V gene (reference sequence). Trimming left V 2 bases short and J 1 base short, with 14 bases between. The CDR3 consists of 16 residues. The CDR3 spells CASSLSDTIANTEAFF. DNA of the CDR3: TGTGCCAGCAGCTTATCGGACACCATTGCGAACACTGAAGCTTTCTTT.

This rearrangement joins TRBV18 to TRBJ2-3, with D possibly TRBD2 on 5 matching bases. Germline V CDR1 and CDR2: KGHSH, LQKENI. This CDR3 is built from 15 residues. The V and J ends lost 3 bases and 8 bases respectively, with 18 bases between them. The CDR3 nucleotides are TGTGCCAGCTCACCGGAGCGGACCTCCCGGGGTACGCAGTATTTT. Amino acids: CASSPERTSRGTQYF.

CDR3: CASSPTGGAYYGYTF. DNA for the CDR3: TGCGCCAGCAGCCCGACAGGGGGCGCGTACTATGGCTACACCTTC. The chain carries TRBV4-1 and TRBJ1-2; the match to TRBD1 covers 10 bases. The CDR3 runs 15 residues. The V gene end was trimmed by 4 bases and the J gene end by 3 bases; junction bases not matched to a gene: 5. Germline lookup yields CDR1 MGHRA and CDR2 YSYEKL.

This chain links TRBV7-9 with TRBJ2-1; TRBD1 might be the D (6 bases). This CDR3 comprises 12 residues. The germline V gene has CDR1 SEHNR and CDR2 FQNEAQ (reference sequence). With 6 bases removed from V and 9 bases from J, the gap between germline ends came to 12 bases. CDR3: CASRNRVGEQFF. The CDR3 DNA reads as TGTGCCAGCAGGAACAGGGTCGGTGAGCAGTTCTTC.

CDR3 DNA sequence: TGTGCCAGCTCACCAAGTAACGCGGGCAGAGGAGATTCACCCCTCCACTTT. This gives the protein CASSPSNAGRGDSPLHF. The chain links TRBV18 to TRBJ1-6, with D uncertain. This CDR3 is 17 amino acids long. Germline CDR1 reads KGHSH; CDR2 reads LQKENI. V gave up 2 bases and J gave up 8 bases, with 19 bases separating them.

The CDR3 loop is CAWRSSGGTEQFF. DNA of the CDR3: TGTGCCTGGAGAAGTTCTGGCGGGACTGAGCAGTTCTTC. The chain links TRBV30 to TRBJ2-1; D might be TRBD2 (6 bases). The germline gives CDR1 GTSNPN, CDR2 SVGIG (reference sequence). V gave up 3 bases and J gave up 9 bases, with 15 bases separating them. CDR3 length: 13 residues.

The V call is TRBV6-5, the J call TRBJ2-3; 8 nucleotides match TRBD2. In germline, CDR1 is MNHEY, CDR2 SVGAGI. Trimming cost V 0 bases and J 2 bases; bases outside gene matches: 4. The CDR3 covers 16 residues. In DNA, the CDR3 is TGTGCCAGCAGTTACTCGACGGGAGGGACCACAGATACGCAGTATTTT. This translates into CASSYSTGGTTDTQYF.

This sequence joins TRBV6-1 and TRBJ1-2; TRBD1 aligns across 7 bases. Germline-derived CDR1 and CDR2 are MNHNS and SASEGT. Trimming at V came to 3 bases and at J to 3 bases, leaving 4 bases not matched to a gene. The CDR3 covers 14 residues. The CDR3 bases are TGTGCCAGCAGTGACCCAGGGGGTGACTATGGCTACACCTTC. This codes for CASSDPGGDYGYTF.

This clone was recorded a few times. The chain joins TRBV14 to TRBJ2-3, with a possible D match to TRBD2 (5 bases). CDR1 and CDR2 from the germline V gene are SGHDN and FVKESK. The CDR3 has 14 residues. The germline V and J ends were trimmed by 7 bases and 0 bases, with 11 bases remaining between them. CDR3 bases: TGTGCCAGCAATGGCGGGTCCAGCACAGATACGCAGTATTTT. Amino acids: CASNGGSSTDTQYF.

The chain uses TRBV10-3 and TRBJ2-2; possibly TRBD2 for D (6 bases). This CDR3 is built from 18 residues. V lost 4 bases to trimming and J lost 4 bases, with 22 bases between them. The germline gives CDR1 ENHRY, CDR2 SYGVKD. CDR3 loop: CAISAPQGAGFVTGELFF. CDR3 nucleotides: TGTGCCATCAGTGCGCCACAAGGGGCGGGATTTGTCACCGGGGAGCTGTTTTTT.

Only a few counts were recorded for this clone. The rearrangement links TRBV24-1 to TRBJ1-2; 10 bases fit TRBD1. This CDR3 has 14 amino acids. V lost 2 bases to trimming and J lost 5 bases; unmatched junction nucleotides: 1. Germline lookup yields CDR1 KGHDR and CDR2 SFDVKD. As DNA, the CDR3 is TGTGCCACCAGTGATTCGGACAGGGGGTATGGCTACACCTTC. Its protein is CATSDSDRGYGYTF.

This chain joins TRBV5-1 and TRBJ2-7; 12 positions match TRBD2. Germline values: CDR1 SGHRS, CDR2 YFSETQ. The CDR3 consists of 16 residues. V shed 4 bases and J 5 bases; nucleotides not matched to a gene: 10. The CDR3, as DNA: TGCGCCAGCAGCCCTAGCGGGAGGGGTAAGGACAACGAGCAGTACTTC. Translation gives CASSPSGRGKDNEQYF. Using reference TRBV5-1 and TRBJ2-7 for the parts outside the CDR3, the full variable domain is KAGVTQTPRYLIKTRGQQVTLSCSPISGHRSVSWYQQTPGQGLQFLFEYFSETQRNKGNFPGRFSGRQFSNSRSEMNVSTLELGDSALYLCASSPSGRGKDNEQYFGPGTRLTVT.

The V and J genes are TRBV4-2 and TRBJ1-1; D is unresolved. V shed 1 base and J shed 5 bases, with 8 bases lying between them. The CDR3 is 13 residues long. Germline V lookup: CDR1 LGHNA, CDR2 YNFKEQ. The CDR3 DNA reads TGTGCCAGCAGCCAAGTCCCGGGGACTGAAGCTTTCTTT. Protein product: CASSQVPGTEAFF.

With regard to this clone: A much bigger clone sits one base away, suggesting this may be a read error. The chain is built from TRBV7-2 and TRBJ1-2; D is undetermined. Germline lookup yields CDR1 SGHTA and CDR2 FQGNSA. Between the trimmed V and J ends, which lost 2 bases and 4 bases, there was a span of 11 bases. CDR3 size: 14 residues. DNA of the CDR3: TGTGCCAGCAGCTTACAGAGCGGAGCCTATGGCTACACCTTC. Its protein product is CASSLQSGAYGYTF.

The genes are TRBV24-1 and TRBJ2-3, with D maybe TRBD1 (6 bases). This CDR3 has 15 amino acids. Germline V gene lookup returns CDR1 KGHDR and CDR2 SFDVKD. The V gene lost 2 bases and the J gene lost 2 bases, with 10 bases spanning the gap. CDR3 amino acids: CATSDWTEDTDTQYF. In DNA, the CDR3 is TGTGCCACCAGTGATTGGACAGAAGACACAGATACGCAGTATTTT.

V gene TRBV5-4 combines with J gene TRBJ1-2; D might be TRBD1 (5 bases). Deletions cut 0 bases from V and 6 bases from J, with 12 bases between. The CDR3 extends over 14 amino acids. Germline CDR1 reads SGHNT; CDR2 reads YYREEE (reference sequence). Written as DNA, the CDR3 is TGTGCCAGCAGCTTGGCCGGGGGGAGGGATGGCTACACCTTC. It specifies CASSLAGGRDGYTF. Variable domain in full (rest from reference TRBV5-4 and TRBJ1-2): ETGVTQSPTHLIKTRGQQVTLRCSSQSGHNTVSWYQQALGQGPQFIFQYYREEENGRGNFPPRFSGLQFPNYSSELNVNALELDDSALYLCASSLAGGRDGYTFGSGTRLTVV.

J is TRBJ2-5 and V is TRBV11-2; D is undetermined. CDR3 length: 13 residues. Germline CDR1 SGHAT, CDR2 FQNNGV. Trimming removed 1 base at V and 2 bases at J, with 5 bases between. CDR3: CASSLAAQETQYF. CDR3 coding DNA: TGTGCCAGCAGCTTAGCAGCGCAAGAGACCCAGTACTTC.

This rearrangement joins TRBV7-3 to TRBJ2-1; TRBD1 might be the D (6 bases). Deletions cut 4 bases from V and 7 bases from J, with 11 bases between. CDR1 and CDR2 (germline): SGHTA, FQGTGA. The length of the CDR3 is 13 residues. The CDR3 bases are TGTGCCAGCAGCTCTAACAGGGCAAATGAGCAGTTCTTC. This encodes CASSSNRANEQFF.

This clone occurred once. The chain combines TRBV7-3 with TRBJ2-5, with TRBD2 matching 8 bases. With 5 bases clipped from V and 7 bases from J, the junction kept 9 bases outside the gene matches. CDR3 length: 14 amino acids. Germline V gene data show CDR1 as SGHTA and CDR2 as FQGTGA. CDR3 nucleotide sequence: TGTGCCAGCAGCCCCATGGGACTAGAGGGGACCCAGTACTTC. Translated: CASSPMGLEGTQYF.

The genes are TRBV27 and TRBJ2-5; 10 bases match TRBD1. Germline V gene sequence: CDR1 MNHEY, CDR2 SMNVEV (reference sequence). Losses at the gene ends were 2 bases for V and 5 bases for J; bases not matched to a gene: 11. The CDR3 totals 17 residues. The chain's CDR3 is CASSLVPPGTGEETQYF. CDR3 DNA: TGTGCCAGCAGTTTAGTCCCCCCCGGGACAGGGGAGGAGACCCAGTACTTC.

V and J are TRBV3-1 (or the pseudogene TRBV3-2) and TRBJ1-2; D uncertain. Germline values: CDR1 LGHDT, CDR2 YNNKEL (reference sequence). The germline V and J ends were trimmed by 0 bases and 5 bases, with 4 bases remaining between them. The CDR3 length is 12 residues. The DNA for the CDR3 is TGTGCCAGCAGCCAAGACCCATATGGCTACACCTTC. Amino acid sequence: CASSQDPYGYTF.

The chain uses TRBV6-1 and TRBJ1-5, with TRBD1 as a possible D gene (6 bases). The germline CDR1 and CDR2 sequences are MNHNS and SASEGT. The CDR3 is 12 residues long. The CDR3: CGSGGVNQPQHF. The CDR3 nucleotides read TGTGGCTCTGGGGGCGTCAATCAGCCCCAGCATTTT.

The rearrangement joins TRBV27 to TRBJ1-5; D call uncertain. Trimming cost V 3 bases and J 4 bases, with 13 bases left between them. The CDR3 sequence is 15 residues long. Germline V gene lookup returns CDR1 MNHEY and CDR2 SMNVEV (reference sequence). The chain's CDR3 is CASSLKKGGNQPQHF. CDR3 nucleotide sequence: TGTGCCAGCAGTTTGAAGAAGGGAGGGAATCAGCCCCAGCATTTT.

The CDR3 protein is CSVLAGRFGPNTGELFF. The CDR3 coding sequence is TGCAGCGTACTAGCGGGACGTTTTGGGCCGAACACCGGGGAGCTGTTTTTT. The chain carries TRBV29-1 and TRBJ2-2; 10 nucleotides line up with TRBD2. Germline V gene lookup returns CDR1 SQVTM and CDR2 ANQGSEA. This CDR3 spans 17 amino acids. V was clipped by 6 bases and J by 0 bases; unmatched bases: 10.